A selection of T cell receptor beta chains follows, all from one sample in a study of response to subunit inactivated influenza vaccine. One entry per CDR3 protein, called by TCRdb with MiXCR from the RT-PCR reads. The sample holds about half a million distinct CDR3 sequences, about a tenth seen once. The sequences come from PBMCs from blood, collected roughly 46 days after vaccination. The origin of the receptors is a man aged 50-59 years who received an inactivated influenza vaccine. Both conserved end residues are part of each CDR3. The order of the fields is clone size, J gene, D gene, CDR3 length, V gene, CDR3 protein, CDR3 DNA. The D gene is left open where the match is weak. Clone size is given for some rows only: seen once, a few or many times, or a class if the clone is expanded.

abundance: many
j_gene: TRBJ2-1
d_gene: -
len: 11
v_gene: TRBV12-3/TRBV12-4
CDR3aa: CASSSNNEQFF
CDR3nt: TGTGCCAGCAGCTCAAACAATGAGCAGTTCTTC

abundance: many
j_gene: TRBJ2-5
d_gene: TRBD2
len: 16
v_gene: TRBV5-6
CDR3aa: CASSPWGGSDQETQYF
CDR3nt: TGTGCCAGCAGCCCTTGGGGGGGGTCGGACCAAGAGACCCAGTACTTC

abundance: -
j_gene: TRBJ2-2
d_gene: -
len: 12
v_gene: TRBV20-1
CDR3aa: CSAGAGAGELFF
CDR3nt: TGCAGTGCGGGGGCCGGCGCCGGGGAGCTGTTTTTT

abundance: few
j_gene: TRBJ2-1
d_gene: -
len: 13
v_gene: TRBV6-2/TRBV6-3
CDR3aa: CASGRSVSNEQFF
CDR3nt: TGTGCCAGCGGGAGGTCAGTATCCAATGAGCAGTTCTTC

abundance: -
j_gene: TRBJ2-5
d_gene: -
len: 14
v_gene: TRBV5-1
CDR3aa: CASSPQGGQETQYF
CDR3nt: TGCGCCAGCAGCCCCCAGGGAGGCCAAGAGACCCAGTACTTC

abundance: many
j_gene: TRBJ1-1
d_gene: -
len: 17
v_gene: TRBV12-3/TRBV12-4
CDR3aa: CASSLVFSQGVNTEAFF
CDR3nt: TGTGCCAGCAGTTTAGTCTTTTCACAGGGAGTGAACACTGAAGCTTTCTTT

abundance: -
j_gene: TRBJ2-3
d_gene: -
len: 12
v_gene: TRBV20-1
CDR3aa: CSVRRGADTQYF
CDR3nt: TGCAGTGTGAGAAGGGGCGCAGATACGCAGTATTTT

abundance: few
j_gene: TRBJ2-7
d_gene: -
len: 12
v_gene: TRBV3-1
CDR3aa: CASSQTIYEQYF
CDR3nt: TGTGCCAGCAGCCAAACAATCTACGAGCAGTACTTC

abundance: many
j_gene: TRBJ2-7
d_gene: -
len: 15
v_gene: TRBV4-2
CDR3aa: CASSQDPGGNYEQYF
CDR3nt: TGTGCCAGCAGCCAAGACCCAGGGGGGAACTACGAGCAGTACTTC

abundance: -
j_gene: TRBJ2-4
d_gene: -
len: 16
v_gene: TRBV30
CDR3aa: CAWSVPALLAKNIQYF
CDR3nt: TGTGCCTGGAGTGTACCGGCCCTCCTAGCCAAAAACATTCAGTACTTC

abundance: few
j_gene: TRBJ1-4
d_gene: -
len: 13
v_gene: TRBV6-1
CDR3aa: CASSDQGGEKLFF
CDR3nt: TGTGCCAGCAGTGACCAGGGAGGTGAAAAACTGTTTTTT

abundance: few
j_gene: TRBJ1-5
d_gene: -
len: 13
v_gene: TRBV28
CDR3aa: CASRQALYQPQHF
CDR3nt: TGTGCCAGCAGACAAGCCCTTTATCAGCCCCAGCATTTT

abundance: -
j_gene: TRBJ2-5
d_gene: TRBD2
len: 16
v_gene: TRBV28
CDR3aa: CASSSRLAGRRETQYF
CDR3nt: TGTGCCAGCAGCTCCCGACTAGCGGGGAGACGAGAGACCCAGTACTTC

abundance: few
j_gene: TRBJ1-2
d_gene: -
len: 15
v_gene: TRBV7-2
CDR3aa: CASTPDIGVNYGYTF
CDR3nt: TGTGCCAGCACTCCCGACATAGGGGTTAACTATGGCTACACCTTC

abundance: few
j_gene: TRBJ2-1
d_gene: -
len: 14
v_gene: TRBV7-2
CDR3aa: CASSLVPRANEQFF
CDR3nt: TGTGCCAGCAGCTTAGTTCCGCGGGCCAATGAGCAGTTCTTC

abundance: many
j_gene: TRBJ2-7
d_gene: TRBD1
len: 14
v_gene: TRBV5-1
CDR3aa: CASSSPGQAYEQYF
CDR3nt: TGCGCCAGCAGCTCACCGGGACAGGCCTACGAGCAGTACTTC

abundance: few
j_gene: TRBJ2-1
d_gene: -
len: 14
v_gene: TRBV12-3/TRBV12-4
CDR3aa: CASSLTGQYNEQFF
CDR3nt: TGTGCCAGCAGTTTAACGGGACAATACAATGAGCAGTTCTTC

abundance: -
j_gene: TRBJ2-1
d_gene: -
len: 13
v_gene: TRBV6-6
CDR3aa: CASSYLKLSPVFF
CDR3nt: TGTGCCAGCAGTTACTTGAAGCTTTCTCCGGTGTTCTTC

abundance: few
j_gene: TRBJ2-7
d_gene: TRBD2
len: 14
v_gene: TRBV28
CDR3aa: CASTIGTRAYEQYF
CDR3nt: TGTGCCAGCACCATCGGGACTAGAGCCTACGAGCAGTACTTC

abundance: few
j_gene: TRBJ1-1
d_gene: -
len: 12
v_gene: TRBV5-4
CDR3aa: CASSRVDTEAFF
CDR3nt: TGTGCCAGCAGCAGGGTGGACACTGAAGCTTTCTTT

abundance: -
j_gene: TRBJ2-3
d_gene: TRBD2
len: 17
v_gene: TRBV7-2
CDR3aa: CASSQGLAGTHTDTQYF
CDR3nt: TGTGCCAGCAGCCAAGGACTAGCGGGGACGCACACAGATACGCAGTATTTT

abundance: -
j_gene: TRBJ1-2
d_gene: TRBD1
len: 12
v_gene: TRBV20-1
CDR3aa: CSARTGGEGYTF
CDR3nt: TGCAGTGCTCGGACAGGGGGAGAGGGCTACACCTTC

abundance: -
j_gene: TRBJ2-7
d_gene: -
len: 14
v_gene: TRBV7-2
CDR3aa: CASSLASGTREQYF
CDR3nt: TGTGCCAGCAGCTTAGCCTCCGGGACTCGCGAGCAGTACTTC

abundance: once
j_gene: TRBJ1-1
d_gene: -
len: 17
v_gene: TRBV6-2/TRBV6-3
CDR3aa: CASTLRNIGTSITEAFF
CDR3nt: TGTGCCAGCACCCTTAGGAATATCGGGACATCAATCACTGAAGCTTTCTTT

abundance: -
j_gene: TRBJ1-2
d_gene: TRBD1
len: 14
v_gene: TRBV7-2
CDR3aa: CASSLGGQGGGYTF
CDR3nt: TGTGCCAGCAGCTTAGGTGGACAGGGGGGTGGCTACACCTTC

abundance: few
j_gene: TRBJ1-3
d_gene: TRBD1
len: 16
v_gene: TRBV20-1
CDR3aa: CSARAGTGNSGNTIYF
CDR3nt: TGCAGTGCTAGAGCCGGGACAGGGAACTCTGGAAACACCATATATTTT

abundance: few
j_gene: TRBJ2-1
d_gene: TRBD2
len: 15
v_gene: TRBV3-1
CDR3aa: CASSRRTSRYNEQFF
CDR3nt: TGTGCCAGCAGCCGCCGGACTAGCAGATACAATGAGCAGTTCTTC

abundance: many
j_gene: TRBJ2-7
d_gene: TRBD2
len: 13
v_gene: TRBV7-2
CDR3aa: CASSSSGPYEQYF
CDR3nt: TGTGCCAGCAGCTCTAGCGGTCCCTACGAGCAGTACTTC

abundance: -
j_gene: TRBJ1-1
d_gene: -
len: 14
v_gene: TRBV27
CDR3aa: CASSFLTGNTEAFF
CDR3nt: TGTGCCAGCAGTTTCCTCACTGGGAACACTGAAGCTTTCTTT

abundance: few
j_gene: TRBJ2-7
d_gene: -
len: 12
v_gene: TRBV30
CDR3aa: CAWKGRPAEQYF
CDR3nt: TGTGCCTGGAAAGGGCGGCCCGCCGAGCAGTACTTC

abundance: -
j_gene: TRBJ2-3
d_gene: -
len: 16
v_gene: TRBV28
CDR3aa: CASSVPEEHSTDTQYF
CDR3nt: TGTGCCAGCAGTGTCCCGGAGGAGCATAGCACAGATACGCAGTATTTT